These 9 T cell receptor beta chains were sequenced from one sample in a study of T cell responses to AZD1222 COVID-19 vaccine. TCRdb's copy holds only in-frame clones and misses some; the assay was immunoSEQ multiplex PCR. Of some 140,000 clones listed, about 91% are singletons. The sample in question was peripheral blood, obtained 28 days after the second AZD1222 dose. Every receptor here comes from an adult who received the AZD1222 COVID-19 vaccine.

The rearrangement links TRBV18 to TRBJ2-3; D is uncertain. Germline CDR1 is KGHSH and CDR2 is LQKENI. V lost 4 bases, J lost 3 bases, and 11 bases lay in between. The CDR3 length is 14 residues. CDR3 in amino acids: CASSRRSETDTQYF. The CDR3 DNA is TGTGCCAGCTCACGAAGGTCGGAGACAGATACGCAGTATTTT. Looking up the rest from reference TRBV18 and TRBJ2-3 gives the full variable domain: NAGVMQNPRHLVRRRGQEARLRCSPMKGHSHVYWYRQLPEEGLKFMVYLQKENIIDESGMPKERFSAEFPKEGPSILRIQQVVRGDSAAYFCASSRRSETDTQYFGPGTRLTVL.

The rearrangement joins TRBV7-9 to TRBJ2-1; D remains unclear. The germline gives CDR1 SEHNR, CDR2 FQNEAQ (reference sequence). The CDR3 length is 14 residues. Trimming pared 3 bases from V and 5 bases from J, leaving 11 bases between. This chain's CDR3 is CASSLTGRHNEQFF. The CDR3 region has the DNA TGTGCCAGCAGCTTGACTGGGCGCCACAATGAGCAGTTCTTC.

This clone was detected a few times. The chain is built from TRBV19 and TRBJ1-6, with D possibly TRBD1 on 6 matching bases. This CDR3 region has 13 residues. V was clipped by 9 bases and J by 8 bases, with 14 bases between them. Germline assignment: CDR1 LNHDA and CDR2 SQIVND (reference sequence). CDR3 region: CASSTGGDSPLHF. The CDR3 bases are TGTGCCAGCTCGACAGGAGGGGATTCACCCCTCCACTTT.

V is TRBV5-1 and J is TRBJ2-3, with unresolved D. This CDR3 has 13 amino acids. Trimming cost V 4 bases and J 0 bases, with 6 bases left between them. CDR1 is SGHRS, CDR2 YFSETQ, per germline. CDR3 in amino acids: CASSTLSTDTQYF. The DNA of the CDR3 is TGCGCCAGCAGCACCCTTAGCACAGATACGCAGTATTTT.

V gene TRBV19 combines with J gene TRBJ1-3; D is ambiguous. V lost 3 bases and J lost 0, with 12 bases in between. The CDR3 loop spans 16 amino acids. Germline CDR1 LNHDA, CDR2 SQIVND (reference sequence). Here the CDR3 reads CASSIGHRSSGNTIYF. CDR3 sequence (DNA): TGTGCCAGTAGTATTGGGCACAGAAGCTCTGGAAACACCATATATTTT.

The gene calls are TRBV4-2 and TRBJ2-2, with D maybe TRBD2 (6 bases). Trimming removed 0 bases at V and 4 bases at J, with 15 bases between. Germline V lookup: CDR1 LGHNA, CDR2 YNFKEQ. CDR3 length equals 17 residues. In DNA form, the CDR3 reads TGTGCCAGCAGCCAAGAAATAGGAGGGGCGGGCACCGGGGAGCTGTTTTTT. Its translation: CASSQEIGGAGTGELFF.

This clone was observed a single time. The chain links TRBV5-1 to TRBJ2-1; 9 positions agree with TRBD2. The CDR3 length is 14 residues. Trimming took 6 bases from V and 3 from J; bases not matched to a gene: 4. Looked up from germline, CDR1 is SGHRS and CDR2 is YFSETQ. The CDR3 region has the DNA TGCGCCAGCACCATGACTAGCGGCTACAATGAGCAGTTCTTC. Its protein product is CASTMTSGYNEQFF. The full variable domain, in which reference TRBV5-1 and TRBJ2-1 provide the parts outside the CDR3, is KAGVTQTPRYLIKTRGQQVTLSCSPISGHRSVSWYQQTPGQGLQFLFEYFSETQRNKGNFPGRFSGRQFSNSRSEMNVSTLELGDSALYLCASTMTSGYNEQFFGPGTRLTVL.

The chain uses TRBV10-1 and TRBJ1-1; D unclear. Germline CDR1 is WNHNN and CDR2 is SYGVQD (reference sequence). The CDR3 loop spans 15 amino acids. V dropped 0 bases and J dropped 4 bases, with 12 bases sitting between them. CDR3 nucleotide sequence: TGCGCCAGCAGTGAGTCTTCCAGTCTGGGCACTGAAGCTTTCTTT. Its protein product is CASSESSSLGTEAFF.

The chain carries TRBV12-3 or TRBV12-4 and TRBJ2-1; 9 nucleotides match TRBD2. The ends lost 6 bases at V and 9 bases at J; junction bases unmatched: 3. The CDR3 loop spans 12 amino acids. The CDR3 bases are TGTGCCAGCAGGCTAGCGGGGAGTGAGCAGTTCTTC. Amino acid sequence: CASRLAGSEQFF.